The clone carrying this TCR beta chain has only a few counts. Antigen: not known. V lost 6 bases, J lost 0 bases, and 12 bases lay in between. CDR1 is MNHEY and CDR2 is SMNVEV in the germline V gene (reference sequence). The CDR3 spans 14 residues. Individual cDNA molecules each received unique molecular identifiers attached to them. From the 5' RACE reads, TCRdb called clonotypes with MiXCR, one entry per CDR3 protein. The table has about 50,000 distinct CDR3 sequences, approximately 9% seen once. This record comes from a study of early T cells in non-severe SARS-CoV-2 infection. For the study at large: The sequenced material was bulk RNA from unsorted whole blood, and its chains were unpaired.

Study-level results: VDJdb-based matching was biased toward anti-spike CD8 responses and missed private and CD4 specificities.

The rearrangement joins TRBV27 to TRBJ2-7; D may correspond to TRBD1 or TRBD2 (5 bases each). The source material was whole blood, sampled at baseline. This TCR was sampled from an adult who was a healthcare worker with PCR-confirmed SARS-CoV-2 infection or an uninfected control (not recorded which). The CDR3: CASRAGTASYEQYF. The CDR3 nucleotides are TGTGCCAGCAGAGCCGGGACGGCCTCCTACGAGCAGTACTTC.